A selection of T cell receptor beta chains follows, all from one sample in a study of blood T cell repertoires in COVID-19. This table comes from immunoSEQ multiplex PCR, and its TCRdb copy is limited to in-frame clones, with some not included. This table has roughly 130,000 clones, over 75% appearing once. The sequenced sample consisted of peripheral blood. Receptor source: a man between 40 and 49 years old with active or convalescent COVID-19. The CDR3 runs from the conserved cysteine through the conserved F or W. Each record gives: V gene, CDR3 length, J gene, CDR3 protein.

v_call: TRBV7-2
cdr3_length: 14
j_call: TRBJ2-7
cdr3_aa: CASSLSGGPYEQYF

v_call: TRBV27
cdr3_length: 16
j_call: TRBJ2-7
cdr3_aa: CASSTQGLAGGREQYF

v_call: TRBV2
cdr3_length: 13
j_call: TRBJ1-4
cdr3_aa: CASTKGIEEKLFF

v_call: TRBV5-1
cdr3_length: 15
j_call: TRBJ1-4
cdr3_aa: CASSSQGAWGEKLFF

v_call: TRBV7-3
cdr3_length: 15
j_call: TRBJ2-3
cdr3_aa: CASSFRTGGPDTQYF

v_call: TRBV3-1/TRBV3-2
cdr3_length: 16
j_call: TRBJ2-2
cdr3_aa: CASSKDGTSGAGELFF

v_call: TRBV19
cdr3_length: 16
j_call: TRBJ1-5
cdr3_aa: CASSMGDRVRNQPQHF

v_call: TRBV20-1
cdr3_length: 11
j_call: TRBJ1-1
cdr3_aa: CSASRGSEAFF

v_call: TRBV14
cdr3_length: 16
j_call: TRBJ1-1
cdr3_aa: CASSHPNARSNTEAFF

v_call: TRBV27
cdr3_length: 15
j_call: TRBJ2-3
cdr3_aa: CASSLRLAGDGAQYF

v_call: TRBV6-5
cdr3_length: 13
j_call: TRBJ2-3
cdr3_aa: CASRRQGRDTQYF